One and the same sample provided the 19 T cell receptor beta chains below, sequenced in a study of blood T cell repertoires in COVID-19 (TCRdb year 2020). The library was produced with the immunoSEQ multiplex PCR assay. This is the immuneACCESS table as TCRdb keeps it, with only in-frame sequences that have V and J called. A part of the clones is gone; compared with another copy, unresolved V genes explain less than half, and the rest is unexplained. The sample table lists about 180,000 clones, about 80% of them with a count of one. The ten largest clones add up to roughly 1.4% of the sample. The sample comprised peripheral blood. These receptors all stem from a human donor in a cohort sampled during active COVID-19.

The genes are TRBV20-1 and TRBJ1-1, with D tentatively TRBD1 (6 bases). This CDR3 contains 14 residues. Germline loops: CDR1 DFQATT, CDR2 SNEGSKA (reference sequence). The ends were cut back, 3 bases at V and 2 bases at J, with 13 bases in the middle. The CDR3: CSASEAGVNTEAFF. Written as DNA, the CDR3 is TGCAGTGCTAGTGAGGCAGGGGTAAACACTGAAGCTTTCTTT.

This clone turned up a few times. The CDR3 DNA follows: TGTGCCAGCAGTTACTCACAGGGATCCAGTTCACCCCTCCACTTT. Its translation is CASSYSQGSSSPLHF. The chain recombines TRBV6-5 with TRBJ1-6; possibly TRBD1 for D (6 bases). This CDR3 has 15 amino acids. CDR1 is MNHEY, CDR2 SVGAGI, per germline. Trimming shortened V by 0 bases and J by 9 bases, and 12 bases separated the two germline ends.

The genes are TRBV24-1 and TRBJ2-3; 9 bases map to TRBD1. J lost 4 bases, V lost 3 bases, and 7 bases had no gene match. CDR1 is KGHDR, CDR2 SFDVKD, per germline. This CDR3 comprises 16 residues. The CDR3 DNA reads TGTGCCACCAGTGATAAGGGACAGGGTCGCGCAGATACGCAGTATTTT. Translation: CATSDKGQGRADTQYF.

The chain links TRBV4-2 to TRBJ1-1; D remains unclear. CDR3 length: 15 amino acids. Trimming removed 4 bases from V and 1 base from J, with 13 bases in between. CDR1 is LGHNA and CDR2 is YNFKEQ in the germline V gene. Here the CDR3 DNA reads TGTGCCAGCAGCCTCTCGGACCGGGAGAACACTGAAGCTTTCTTT. Amino acid sequence: CASSLSDRENTEAFF.

The chain combines TRBV5-1 with TRBJ2-1, with 10 bases that match TRBD2. The V gene's germline CDR1 is SGHRS and CDR2 YFSETQ. The CDR3 runs to 16 residues. Trimming cost V 4 bases and J 9 bases; bases outside gene matches: 13. DNA for the CDR3: TGCGCCAGCAGCGAGAATGCTCTAGCGGGAGTGGGTGAGCAGTTCTTC. This codes for CASSENALAGVGEQFF.

CDR3 DNA: TGCGCCAGCAGCCCGACGACGGAACAGGGGGGGTCCTACAATGAGCAGTTCTTC. Translating gives CASSPTTEQGGSYNEQFF. The chain joins TRBV4-3 to TRBJ2-1, with D perhaps TRBD1 (8 bases). V was pared by 4 bases and J by 1 base, with 20 bases between. Germline CDR1 and CDR2: LGHNA and YSLEER. This CDR3 has 18 residues.

The chain carries TRBV5-5 and TRBJ2-7; 10 nucleotides align to TRBD1. The ends lost 4 bases at V and 0 bases at J; junction bases unmatched: 10. CDR3 size: 17 residues. The V gene's germline CDR1 is SGHKS and CDR2 YYEKEE (reference sequence). This chain's CDR3 is CASSRQGAARSSYEQYF. DNA for the CDR3: TGTGCCAGCAGCCGACAGGGGGCGGCGAGAAGCTCCTACGAGCAGTACTTC. Full variable domain (missing parts from reference TRBV5-5 and TRBJ2-7): DAGVTQSPTHLIKTRGQQVTLRCSPISGHKSVSWYQQVLGQGPQFIFQYYEKEERGRGNFPDRFSARQFPNYSSELNVNALLLGDSALYLCASSRQGAARSSYEQYFGPGTRLTVT.

The chain has TRBV10-3 and TRBJ2-2, with TRBD1 matching 10 bases. The CDR3 length is 15 residues. J lost 5 bases, V lost 5 bases, and 5 bases had no gene match. Germline CDR1 and CDR2: ENHRY and SYGVKD. CDR3 bases: TGTGCCATCAGTTCCGGGACAGGGGTGACCGGGGAGCTGTTTTTT. Encoded protein: CAISSGTGVTGELFF.

The chain carries TRBV5-1 and TRBJ2-7; D is perhaps TRBD2 (5 bases). The CDR3 loop spans 13 amino acids. CDR1 SGHRS and CDR2 YFSETQ come from the germline V gene. Trimming removed 0 bases at V and 3 bases at J, with 7 bases between. CDR3 coding DNA: TGCGCCAGCAGCTTGGCGGGGAACTACGAGCAGTACTTC. Protein sequence: CASSLAGNYEQYF.

This clone is a singleton in its sample. The chain links TRBV18 to TRBJ1-4; the match to TRBD1 covers 7 bases. The junction had 7 bases not matched to a gene; V was cut back by 2 bases and J by 10 bases. Germline loops: CDR1 KGHSH, CDR2 LQKENI. The CDR3 has 14 amino acids. As DNA, the CDR3 is TGTGCCAGCTCACCAGGTCTCCAGGGGGGAAAACTGTTTTTT. Translation: CASSPGLQGGKLFF.

This clone has a single count. The chain links TRBV6-2 or TRBV6-3 to TRBJ1-2, with unresolved D. Germline-derived CDR1 and CDR2 are MNHEY and SVGEGT. This CDR3 comprises 14 residues. The V gene lost 6 bases and the J gene lost 0 bases, with 11 bases spanning the gap. The CDR3 DNA reads TGTGCCAGCAGCAGGACTATTTCTAACTATGGCTACACCTTC. Translation gives CASSRTISNYGYTF.

The CDR3 reads CASSLRGTYEQYF. The CDR3 DNA is TGTGCCAGCAGCTTAAGGGGTACCTACGAGCAGTACTTC. The V gene is TRBV11-1, the J gene TRBJ2-7; tentative D call: TRBD1 (5 bases). Germline-derived CDR1 and CDR2 are SGHAT and FQDESV (reference sequence). The CDR3 has 13 residues. Trimming took 2 bases from V and 2 from J, leaving 7 bases between them.

This CDR3 is CASSTRDRAYSNQPQHF. The CDR3 region has the DNA TGTGCCAGCTCAACCCGGGACAGGGCTTATAGCAATCAGCCCCAGCATTTT. The chain carries TRBV18 and TRBJ1-5, with 9 bases fitting TRBD1. CDR3 size: 17 residues. The ends lost 5 bases at V and 0 bases at J; junction bases unmatched: 8. Per the germline V gene, CDR1 is KGHSH and CDR2 is LQKENI.

The J gene is TRBJ2-2, the V gene TRBV9; weak D call: TRBD1 (5 bases). With 0 bases removed from V and 6 bases from J, the gap between germline ends came to 9 bases. The CDR3 totals 14 residues. Germline V gene lookup returns CDR1 SGDLS and CDR2 YYNGEE. The CDR3 DNA sequence: TGTGCCAGCAGCGTAGCGACAGCCGCCGGGGAGCTGTTTTTT. Its protein product is CASSVATAAGELFF.

The chain carries TRBV10-2 and TRBJ2-7; 7 bases fit TRBD2. Germline CDR1 reads WSHSY; CDR2 reads SAAADI. This CDR3 has 14 residues. V lost 6 bases, J lost 2 bases, and 7 bases stayed unmatched. In nucleotides, the CDR3 is TGCGCCAGCAGATTAGCGGGCTCGGCCTACGAGCAGTACTTC. It yields the protein CASRLAGSAYEQYF.

J is TRBJ2-7 and V is TRBV25-1, with a possible D match to TRBD2 (6 bases). Trimming cost V 7 bases and J 3 bases, with 13 bases left between them. CDR1 and CDR2 (germline): MGHDK, SYGVNS. The CDR3 has 13 amino acids. CDR3 in amino acids: CASTPSGVYEQYF. CDR3 in DNA: TGTGCCAGCACTCCGTCGGGGGTCTACGAGCAGTACTTC.

This clone appeared a single time. V and J are TRBV11-3 and TRBJ2-5; 8 bases are shared with TRBD2. V lost 3 bases to trimming and J lost 1 base; unmatched junction nucleotides: 4. This CDR3 is 15 amino acids long. Germline V gene data show CDR1 as SGHNT and CDR2 as YENEEA. The CDR3 sequence: CASSLGLGPQETQYF. CDR3 in DNA: TGTGCCAGCAGCTTGGGACTAGGACCCCAAGAGACCCAGTACTTC.

V and J are TRBV29-1 and TRBJ1-4; possibly TRBD1 for D (5 bases). This CDR3 has 15 residues. V lost 1 base to trimming and J lost 0 bases, with 9 bases between them. Looked up from germline, CDR1 is SQVTM and CDR2 is ANQGSEA. Here the CDR3 reads CSVEGGTATNEKLFF. Written as DNA, the CDR3 is TGCAGCGTTGAAGGGGGGACTGCAACTAATGAAAAACTGTTTTTT. The variable domain in full, completed from reference TRBV29-1 and TRBJ1-4, reads SAVISQKPSRDICQRGTSLTIQCQVDSQVTMMFWYRQQPGQSLTLIATANQGSEATYESGFVIDKFPISRPNLTFSTLTVSNMSPEDSSIYLCSVEGGTATNEKLFFGSGTQLSVL.

DNA for the CDR3: TGTGCCAGCAGGGCAACAGGGGTAGGAAGCTACACCTTC. It is translated as CASRATGVGSYTF. The chain couples TRBV28 to TRBJ1-2; TRBD1 aligns across 7 bases. The junction had 10 bases not matched to a gene; V was cut back by 6 bases and J by 9 bases. This CDR3 region has 13 residues. In germline, CDR1 is MDHEN, CDR2 SYDVKM.